Below are 2 T cell receptor beta chains sequenced from a single sample in a study of shared clonotypes between healthy human individuals. Measured with immunoSEQ multiplex PCR; TCRdb has only the in-frame clones, and not every one. The sample carries approximately 530,000 clones, 95% to 97% recorded once. Sequenced material: naive CD4+ T cells sorted from blood. Regarding subset: CD45RA+ positively selected. The receptors shown here come from a young woman in good health.

To note about this clone: Distinct nucleotide sequences in the sample also encode this CDR3. V usage is TRBV28 and J usage is TRBJ1-3; 9 bases line up with TRBD1. V was pared by 5 bases and J by 4 bases, with 3 bases of the junction left unmatched. Germline CDR1 and CDR2: MDHEN and SYDVKM. The CDR3 has 14 residues. The CDR3 is CASSLTGGGNTIYF. The CDR3 coding sequence is TGTGCCAGCAGTCTTACAGGGGGCGGAAACACCATATATTTT.

The chain links TRBV29-1 to TRBJ2-3, with 16 bases that match TRBD2. This CDR3 is 22 amino acids long. Germline CDR1 is SQVTM and CDR2 is ANQGSEA. Trimming removed 4 bases from V and 0 bases from J; junction bases left unmatched: 19. The CDR3 spells CSVVRPMGLAGGPAPSTDTQYF. Here the CDR3 DNA reads TGCAGCGTTGTGCGTCCGATGGGACTAGCGGGAGGGCCGGCGCCTAGCACAGATACGCAGTATTTT.